This section outlines one T cell receptor beta chain sequence together with its context. No antigen is known for it. This entry is derived from a study of identical twins. Study-wide points: Among beta out-of-frame sequences, excess sharing between twins appeared weaker. Models underpredicted monozygotic twin sharing of out-of-frame TCR alpha.

cDNA carried unique molecular identifiers, and a universal primer site was added by template switching. Via MiXCR, TCRdb re-called the 5' RACE reads, giving one row per CDR3 protein. Found here are approximately 890,000 distinct CDR3 sequences, 12% of them singletons; the top ten hold 1.5% to 2%. The data were also submitted as part of a second study, on yellow fever vaccine responses in identical twins. According to that study: Reportedly, twins showed a vaccine T cell response that looked partly convergent and partly personalized.

This receptor was taken from a woman between 18 and 29 years old in good health. Sample: PBMCs.

The CDR3: CSAINPDGNYGYTF. The CDR3, as DNA: TGCAGTGCTATAAATCCCGACGGGAACTATGGCTACACCTTC. V is TRBV20-1 and J is TRBJ1-2, with D unclear. Germline CDR1 and CDR2: DFQATT and SNEGSKA (reference sequence). The CDR3 spans 14 residues. V lost 4 bases, J lost 2 bases, and 14 bases lay in between.